This T cell receptor beta chain was sequenced in a study of blood T cell repertoires in COVID-19. Across the whole study: Sources were T cells, B-cell-depleted T cells, or PBMCs; the material itself was cDNA or gDNA.

Profiled with immunoSEQ multiplex PCR; TCRdb holds only in-frame clones, not every one. The sample shows fewer than 200,000 clones, over 75% of them seen only once. Trimming stripped 3 bases from V and 6 bases from J, with 12 bases between. Germline V lookup: CDR1 MDHEN, CDR2 SYDVKM. This CDR3 has 14 amino acids. This chain links TRBV28 with TRBJ1-5; D not resolved. Sequenced sample: peripheral blood. The clonotype was recovered from a man aged 45-60 years with acute or convalescent COVID-19. CDR3 residues: CASSLYSGSQPQHF. In nucleotides, the CDR3 is TGTGCCAGCAGTTTGTACTCCGGGAGTCAGCCCCAGCATTTT.